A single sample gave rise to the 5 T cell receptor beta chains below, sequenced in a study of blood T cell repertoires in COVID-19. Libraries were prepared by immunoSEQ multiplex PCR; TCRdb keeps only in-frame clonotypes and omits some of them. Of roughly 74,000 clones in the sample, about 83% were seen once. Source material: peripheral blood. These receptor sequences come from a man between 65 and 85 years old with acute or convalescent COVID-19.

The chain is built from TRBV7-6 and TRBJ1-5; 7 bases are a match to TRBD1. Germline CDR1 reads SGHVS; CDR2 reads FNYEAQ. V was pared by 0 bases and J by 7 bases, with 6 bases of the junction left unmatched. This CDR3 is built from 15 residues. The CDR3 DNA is TGTGCCAGCAGCTTAGCTCAGGGGGGAGGCCAGCCCCAGCATTTT. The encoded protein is CASSLAQGGGQPQHF.

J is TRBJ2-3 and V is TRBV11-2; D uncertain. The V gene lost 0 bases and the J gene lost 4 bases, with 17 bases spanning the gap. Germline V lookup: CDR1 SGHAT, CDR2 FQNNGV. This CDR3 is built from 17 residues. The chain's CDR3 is CASSLDRWPLVPDTQYF. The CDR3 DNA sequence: TGTGCCAGCAGCTTAGATCGTTGGCCCCTAGTGCCAGATACGCAGTATTTT.

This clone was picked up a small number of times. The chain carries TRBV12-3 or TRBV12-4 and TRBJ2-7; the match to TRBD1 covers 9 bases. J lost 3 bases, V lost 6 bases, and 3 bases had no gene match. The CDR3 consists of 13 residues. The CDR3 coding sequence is TGTGCCAGCAGGCGGGGACAGGGCTACGAGCAGTACTTC. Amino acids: CASRRGQGYEQYF.

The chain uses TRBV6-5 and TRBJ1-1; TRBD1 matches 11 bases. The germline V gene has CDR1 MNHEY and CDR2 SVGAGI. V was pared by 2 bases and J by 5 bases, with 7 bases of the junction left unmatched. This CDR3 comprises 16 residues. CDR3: CASSYGTGGLLTEAFF. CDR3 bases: TGTGCCAGCAGTTACGGGACAGGGGGGCTTCTGACTGAAGCTTTCTTT.

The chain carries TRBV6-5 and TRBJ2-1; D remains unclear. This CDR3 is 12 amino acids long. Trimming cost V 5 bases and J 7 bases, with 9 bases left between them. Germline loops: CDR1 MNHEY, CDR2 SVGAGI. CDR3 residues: CASSPRRNEQFF. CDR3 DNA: TGTGCCAGCAGTCCCCGGCGGAATGAGCAGTTCTTC.